Presented here are 10 T cell receptor beta chains from one specimen sequenced in a study of blood T cell repertoires in COVID-19. Measured with immunoSEQ multiplex PCR; TCRdb has only the in-frame clones, and not every one. This sample carries roughly 670,000 clones, more than 80% of them seen once, and the ten largest clones take 0.2% to 0.3%. Material: peripheral blood. The receptors were gathered from a woman aged 18 to 35 with acute or convalescent COVID-19.

Concerning this clone: The sample holds other DNA sequences that translate to the same CDR3. CDR3 sequence: CAWSGGGDGYTF. DNA for the CDR3: TGTGCCTGGAGTGGGGGCGGGGATGGCTACACCTTC. The gene calls are TRBV30 and TRBJ1-2, with a tentative D call TRBD1 (5 bases). The CDR3 runs 12 residues. V dropped 1 base and J dropped 6 bases, with 9 bases sitting between them. Germline assignment: CDR1 GTSNPN and CDR2 SVGIG (reference sequence).

This chain uses TRBV5-1 with TRBJ1-3, with TRBD1 as a possible D gene (5 bases). The germline gives CDR1 SGHRS, CDR2 YFSETQ. The V gene lost 4 bases and the J gene lost 1 base, with 12 bases spanning the gap. The length of the CDR3 is 15 residues. This CDR3 is CASSLDSASGNTIYF. CDR3 DNA: TGCGCCAGCAGCCTAGACAGCGCTTCTGGAAACACCATATATTTT.

The chain combines TRBV14 with TRBJ1-1; TRBD1 might be the D (6 bases). Germline V gives CDR1 SGHDN, CDR2 FVKESK. V was trimmed by 3 bases and J by 6 bases, leaving 14 bases between them. CDR3 length: 14 residues. The CDR3 DNA reads TGTGCCAGCAGCCACGGGATGTCAGGGGCTGAAGCTTTCTTT. It is translated as CASSHGMSGAEAFF. The complete variable domain, with remaining parts taken from reference TRBV14 and TRBJ1-1, reads EAGVTQFPSHSVIEKGQTVTLRCDPISGHDNLYWYRRVMGKEIKFLLHFVKESKQDESGMPNNRFLAERTGGTYSTLKVQPAELEDSGVYFCASSHGMSGAEAFFGQGTRLTVV.

In this sample, this clone turned up once. J is TRBJ1-1 and V is TRBV5-1; 7 bases match TRBD1. After removal of 4 bases from V and 1 base from J, the junction contained 4 bases not matched to a gene. This CDR3 spans 14 amino acids. Germline CDR1 is SGHRS and CDR2 is YFSETQ. CDR3 DNA sequence: TGCGCCAGCAGCATGGGGACAGCGAACACTGAAGCTTTCTTT. It yields the protein CASSMGTANTEAFF. The entire variable domain, with the rest obtained from reference TRBV5-1 and TRBJ1-1, is as follows: KAGVTQTPRYLIKTRGQQVTLSCSPISGHRSVSWYQQTPGQGLQFLFEYFSETQRNKGNFPGRFSGRQFSNSRSEMNVSTLELGDSALYLCASSMGTANTEAFFGQGTRLTVV.

CDR3 bases: TGTGCCAGCAGCCCTACAGGGGGCGCCTACAATGAGCAGTTCTTC. The encoded protein is CASSPTGGAYNEQFF. The V gene is TRBV7-9, the J gene TRBJ2-1, with TRBD1 identical over 9 bases. The CDR3 is 15 residues long. Germline values: CDR1 SEHNR, CDR2 FQNEAQ (reference sequence). Trimming removed 5 bases from V and 2 bases from J; junction bases left unmatched: 4. The variable domain in full, with the rest retrieved from reference TRBV7-9 and TRBJ2-1, is DTGVSQNPRHKITKRGQNVTFRCDPISEHNRLYWYRQTLGQGPEFLTYFQNEAQLEKSRLLSDRFSAERPKGSFSTLEIQRTEQGDSAMYLCASSPTGGAYNEQFFGPGTRLTVL.

The genes are TRBV4-1 and TRBJ1-5, with TRBD1 matching over 7 bases. Germline V CDR1 and CDR2: MGHRA, YSYEKL. CDR3 length equals 15 residues. V lost 0 bases and J lost 9; bases outside the gene matches: 8. The CDR3: CASSQEGGQPLPQHF. In DNA, the CDR3 is TGCGCCAGCAGCCAAGAAGGGGGACAGCCGTTGCCCCAGCATTTT.

The chain employs TRBV4-2 and TRBJ2-3; D may be TRBD1 (6 bases). Trimming cost V 1 base and J 1 base, with 9 bases left between them. The CDR3 has 15 residues. Germline values: CDR1 LGHNA, CDR2 YNFKEQ. CDR3 nucleotide sequence: TGTGCCAGCAGCCAAGTCCAGGGGCGCACAGATACGCAGTATTTT. It codes for CASSQVQGRTDTQYF.

This rearrangement joins TRBV6-2 or TRBV6-3 to TRBJ2-1; 16 bases line up with TRBD2. CDR3 length equals 17 residues. CDR1 MNHEY and CDR2 SVGEGT come from the germline V gene. V was clipped by 6 bases and J by 9 bases; unmatched bases: 11. Here the CDR3 reads CASSPPGTSGGAGEQFF. CDR3 in DNA: TGTGCCAGCAGCCCGCCCGGGACTAGCGGGGGGGCAGGTGAGCAGTTCTTC.

The chain uses TRBV25-1 and TRBJ2-2; 7 bases are shared with TRBD1. Looked up from germline, CDR1 is MGHDK and CDR2 is SYGVNS. The CDR3 loop spans 14 amino acids. V shed 5 bases and J 6 bases; nucleotides not matched to a gene: 6. CDR3 loop: CASSQTGVPGELFF. CDR3 bases: TGTGCCAGCAGTCAAACAGGGGTACCCGGGGAGCTGTTTTTT. The variable domain in full, with the rest retrieved from reference TRBV25-1 and TRBJ2-2, is EADIYQTPRYLVIGTGKKITLECSQTMGHDKMYWYQQDPGMELHLIHYSYGVNSTEKGDLSSESTVSRIRTEHFPLTLESARPSHTSQYLCASSQTGVPGELFFGEGSRLTVL.

The chain employs TRBV5-1 and TRBJ2-7; TRBD1 matches at 8 bases. J gave up 3 bases and V 4 bases, and 12 bases lay outside the gene matches. CDR3 size: 16 residues. Germline V gives CDR1 SGHRS, CDR2 YFSETQ. As DNA, the CDR3 is TGCGCCAGCAGCGCCGGTGGGGCAGGGGGCTTCTACGAGCAGTACTTC. Translating gives CASSAGGAGGFYEQYF.